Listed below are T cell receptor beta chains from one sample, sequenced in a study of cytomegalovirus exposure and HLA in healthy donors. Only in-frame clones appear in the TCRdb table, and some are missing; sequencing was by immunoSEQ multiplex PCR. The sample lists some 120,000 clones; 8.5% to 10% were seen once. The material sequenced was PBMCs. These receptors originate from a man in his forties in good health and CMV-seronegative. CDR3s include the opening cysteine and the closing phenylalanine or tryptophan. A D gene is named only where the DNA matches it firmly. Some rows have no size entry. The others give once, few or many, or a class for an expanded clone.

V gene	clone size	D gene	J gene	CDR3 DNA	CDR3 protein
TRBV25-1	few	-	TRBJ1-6	TGTGCCAGCAGTGAATGGCAGGATAATTCACCCCTCCACTTT	CASSEWQDNSPLHF
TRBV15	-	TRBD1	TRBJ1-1	TGTGCCACCAGCAGAGCGTTAAGGGGACAGGGTTTCACTGAAGCTTTCTTT	CATSRALRGQGFTEAFF
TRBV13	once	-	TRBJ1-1	TGTGCCAGCAGCTTAGACCGGTCGGGGGTAGCTTTCTTT	CASSLDRSGVAFF
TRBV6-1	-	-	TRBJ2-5	TGTGCCAGCAGTGTCTTTCAAGAGACCCAGTACTTC	CASSVFQETQYF
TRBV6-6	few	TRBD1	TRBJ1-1	TGTGCCAGCAGTTATGGGCAGGGGGCGGTCGCTGAAGCTTTCTTT	CASSYGQGAVAEAFF
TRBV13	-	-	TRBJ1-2	TGTGCCAGCAGCCCTAGACGGAGCACCAAGCTAACTACCACTAACTATGGCTACACCTTC	CASSPRRSTKLTTTNYGYTF
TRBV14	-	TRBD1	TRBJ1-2	TGTGCCAGCAGAATACAGGGGACCGGTGGCTACACCTTC	CASRIQGTGGYTF
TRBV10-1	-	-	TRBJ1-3	TGCGCCAGCCCCAAAGTGGGCAGGGTGGCTGGAAACACCATATATTTT	CASPKVGRVAGNTIYF
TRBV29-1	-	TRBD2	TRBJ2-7	TGCAGCGTTGAAGAGGTAGCGGGGACGGTGTACGAGCAGTACTTC	CSVEEVAGTVYEQYF
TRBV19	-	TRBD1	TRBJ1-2	TGTGCCAGTAGTTCACAGGGGGACTATGGCTACACCTTC	CASSSQGDYGYTF
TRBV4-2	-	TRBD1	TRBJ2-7	TGTGCCAGCAGCACCACGACAGGGGCTCAATACTACGAGCAGTACTTC	CASSTTTGAQYYEQYF
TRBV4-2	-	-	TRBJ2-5	TGTGCCAGCAGCCAAGGGCTAGCGTCGGAGACCCAGTACTTC	CASSQGLASETQYF
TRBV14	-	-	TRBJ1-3	TGTGCCAGCAGCCAAGATGCGGGTGTTGGAAACACCATATATTTT	CASSQDAGVGNTIYF
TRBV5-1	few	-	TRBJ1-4	TGCGCCAGCAACGAGGGGAGGGTAAAAAATGAAAAACTGTTTTTT	CASNEGRVKNEKLFF
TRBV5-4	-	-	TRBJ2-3	TGTGCCAGCAGCCTCGGCGGGGAAGATACGCAGTATTTT	CASSLGGEDTQYF
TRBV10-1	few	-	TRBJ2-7	TGCACCATCCTTGGGGGGGGGCCCCACGAGCAGTACTTC	CTILGGGPHEQYF
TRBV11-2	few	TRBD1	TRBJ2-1	TGTGCCAGCCGCTCAAACAGGGGGCGGGAGCAGTTCTTC	CASRSNRGREQFF
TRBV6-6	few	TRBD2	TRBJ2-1	TGTGCCAGCACTCGTAGCGGGGGGAGCTCCTACAATGAGCAGTTCTTC	CASTRSGGSSYNEQFF
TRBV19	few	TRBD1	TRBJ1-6	TGTGCCAGCGGTCCTGGGACAGGGGGAGGGTCACCCCTCCACTTT	CASGPGTGGGSPLHF
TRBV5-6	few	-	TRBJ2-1	TGTGCCAGCAGCTTGAGATCGGACAAGGACAATGAGCAGTTCTTC	CASSLRSDKDNEQFF